One T cell receptor beta chain is described in this entry. Its specificity is not known. The data were taken from a study of shared clonotypes between healthy human individuals. Study-wide background: Per donor, CD8 memory used one plate, CD8 naive used two, CD4 memory used three and CD4 naive used three. Study-level findings and limits: Clonotypes which were not shared had lower generation probabilities than clonotypes that all four donors shared.

Sequenced by immunoSEQ multiplex PCR; TCRdb stores in-frame clones only, minus some. Of about 680,000 clones in the sample, 74% were seen once. The CDR3 sequence is 17 residues long. Losses at the gene ends were 1 base for V and 5 bases for J; bases not matched to a gene: 11. Germline CDR1 reads SGHDN; CDR2 reads FVKESK. Sequences were obtained from memory CD4+ T cells sorted from blood. Noted subset: CD45RA-negative fraction. This chain uses TRBV14 with TRBJ2-3; TRBD2 aligns across 8 bases. The receptor was isolated from a woman aged 30 to 39 in good health. For the CDR3, the DNA is TGTGCCAGCAGCCAAGGAACCAGCGGGAGTAAGAAAGATACGCAGTATTTT. Translation: CASSQGTSGSKKDTQYF.